This T cell receptor (beta chain) was documented in a study of blood T cell repertoires in COVID-19. Looking at the study overall: Samples taken during acute and convalescent COVID-19 were collected in the United States, Italy and Spain. T cells, B-cell-depleted T cells, or PBMCs supplied cDNA or gDNA.

V lost 4 bases and J lost 3; bases outside the gene matches: 5. The CDR3 totals 15 residues. Germline values: CDR1 SGHNT, CDR2 YYREEE (reference sequence). Per the original data handling: Amplification of reference gene primers provided the estimated nucleated cell counts. Assay: immunoSEQ multiplex PCR; the TCRdb copy retains only in-frame clones and omits some. V, J and clone size are taken as reported in that table, and D and trimming were inferred from the DNA itself. The profile shows some 120,000 clones, 70% to 90% of them singletons. The sequence came from a human donor in a cohort sampled during active COVID-19. The sequenced material came from peripheral blood. The rearrangement uses TRBV5-4 and TRBJ2-5, with 11 bases matching TRBD2. As DNA, the CDR3 is TGTGCCAGCAGCCCATATAGCGGGAGGGAAGAGACCCAGTACTTC. It encodes CASSPYSGREETQYF.